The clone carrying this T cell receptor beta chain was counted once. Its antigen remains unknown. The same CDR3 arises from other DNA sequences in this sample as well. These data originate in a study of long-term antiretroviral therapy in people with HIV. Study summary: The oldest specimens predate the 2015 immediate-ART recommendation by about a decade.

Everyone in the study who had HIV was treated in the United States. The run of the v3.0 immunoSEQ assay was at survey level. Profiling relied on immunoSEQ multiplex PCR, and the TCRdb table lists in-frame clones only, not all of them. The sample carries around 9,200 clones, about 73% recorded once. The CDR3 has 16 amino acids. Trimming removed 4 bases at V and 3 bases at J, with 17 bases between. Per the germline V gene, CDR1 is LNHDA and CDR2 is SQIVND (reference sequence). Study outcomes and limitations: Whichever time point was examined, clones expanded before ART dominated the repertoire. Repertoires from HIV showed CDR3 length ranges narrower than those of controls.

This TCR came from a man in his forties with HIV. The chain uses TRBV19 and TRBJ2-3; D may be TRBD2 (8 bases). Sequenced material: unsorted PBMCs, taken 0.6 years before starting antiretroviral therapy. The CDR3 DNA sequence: TGTGCCAGTAGTACCCCGGGAGGGGGCCGGACAGATACGCAGTATTTT. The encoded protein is CASSTPGGGRTDTQYF.